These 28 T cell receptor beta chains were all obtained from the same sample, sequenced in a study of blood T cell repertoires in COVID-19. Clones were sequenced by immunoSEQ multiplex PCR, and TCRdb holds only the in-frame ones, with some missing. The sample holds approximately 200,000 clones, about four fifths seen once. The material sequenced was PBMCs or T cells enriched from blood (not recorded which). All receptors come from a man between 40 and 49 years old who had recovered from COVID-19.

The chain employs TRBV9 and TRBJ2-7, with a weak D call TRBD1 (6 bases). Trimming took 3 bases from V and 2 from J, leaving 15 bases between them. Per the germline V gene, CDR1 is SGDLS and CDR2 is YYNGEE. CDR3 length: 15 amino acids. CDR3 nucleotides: TGTGCCAGCAGCGCCACCCCCGGGACACCCTACGAGCAGTACTTC. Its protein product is CASSATPGTPYEQYF.

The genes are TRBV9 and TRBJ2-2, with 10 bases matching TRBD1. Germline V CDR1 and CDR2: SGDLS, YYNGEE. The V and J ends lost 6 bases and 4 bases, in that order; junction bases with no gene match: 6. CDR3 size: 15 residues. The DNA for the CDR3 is TGTGCCAGCACCATGACAGGGGGCAGCACCGGGGAGCTGTTTTTT. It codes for CASTMTGGSTGELFF.

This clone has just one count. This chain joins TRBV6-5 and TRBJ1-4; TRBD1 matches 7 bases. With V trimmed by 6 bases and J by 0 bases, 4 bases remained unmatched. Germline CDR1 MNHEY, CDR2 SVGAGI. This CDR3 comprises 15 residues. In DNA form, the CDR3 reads TGTGCCAGCAGGGGGACAGCCGCAACTAATGAAAAACTGTTTTTT. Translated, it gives CASRGTAATNEKLFF.

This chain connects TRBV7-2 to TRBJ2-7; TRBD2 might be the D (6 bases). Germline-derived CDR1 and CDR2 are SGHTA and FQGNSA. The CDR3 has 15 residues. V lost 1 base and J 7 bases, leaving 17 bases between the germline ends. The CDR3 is CASSLGGSGLREQYV. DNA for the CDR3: TGTGCCAGCAGCTTAGGTGGGAGCGGGTTGAGGGAGCAGTACGTC.

CDR3 nucleotides: TGTGCCAGCAGCCAAGGAGCGGGGAATCAGCCCCAGCATTTT. Its translation is CASSQGAGNQPQHF. The chain has TRBV3-1 (or the pseudogene TRBV3-2) and TRBJ1-5, with unresolved D. This CDR3 spans 14 amino acids. Germline V gene lookup returns CDR1 LGHDT and CDR2 YNNKEL (reference sequence). Trimming removed 1 base at V and 4 bases at J, with 8 bases between.

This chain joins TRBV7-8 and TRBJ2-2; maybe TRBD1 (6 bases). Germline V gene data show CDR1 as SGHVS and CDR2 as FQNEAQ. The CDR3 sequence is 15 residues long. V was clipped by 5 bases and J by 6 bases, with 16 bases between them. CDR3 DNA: TGTGCCAGCAGCCCCCCAACAGGGAGCGCCGGGGAGCTGTTTTTT. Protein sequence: CASSPPTGSAGELFF. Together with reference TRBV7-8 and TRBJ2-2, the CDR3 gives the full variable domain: GAGVSQSPRYKVAKRGQDVALRCDPISGHVSLFWYQQALGQGPEFLTYFQNEAQLDKSGLPSDRFFAERPEGSVSTLKIQRTQQEDSAVYLCASSPPTGSAGELFFGEGSRLTVL.

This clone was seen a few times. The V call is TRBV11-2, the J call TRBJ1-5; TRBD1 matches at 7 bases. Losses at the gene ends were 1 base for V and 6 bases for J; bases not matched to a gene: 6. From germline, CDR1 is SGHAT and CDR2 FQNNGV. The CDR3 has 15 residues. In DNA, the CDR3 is TGTGCCAGCAGCTTAGGTGGGACAGCCGGTCAGCCCCAGCATTTT. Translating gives CASSLGGTAGQPQHF.

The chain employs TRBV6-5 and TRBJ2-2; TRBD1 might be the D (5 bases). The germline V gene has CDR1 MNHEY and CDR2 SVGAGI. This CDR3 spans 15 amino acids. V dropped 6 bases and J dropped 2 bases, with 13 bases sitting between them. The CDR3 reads CASSLRTGNTGELFF. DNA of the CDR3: TGTGCCAGCAGCCTTCGAACAGGCAACACCGGGGAGCTGTTTTTT.

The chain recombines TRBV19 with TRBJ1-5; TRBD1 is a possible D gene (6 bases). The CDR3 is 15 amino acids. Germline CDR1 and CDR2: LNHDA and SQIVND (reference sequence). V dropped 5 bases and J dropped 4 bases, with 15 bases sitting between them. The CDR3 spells CASSPLGTRNQPQHF. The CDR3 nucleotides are TGTGCCAGTAGTCCCTTAGGGACAAGAAATCAGCCCCAGCATTTT.

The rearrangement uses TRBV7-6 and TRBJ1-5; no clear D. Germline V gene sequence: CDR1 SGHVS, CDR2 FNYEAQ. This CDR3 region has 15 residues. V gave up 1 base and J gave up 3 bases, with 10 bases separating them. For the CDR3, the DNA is TGTGCCAGCAGCTTAGGTTGGCAGGACAATCAGCCCCAGCATTTT. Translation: CASSLGWQDNQPQHF.

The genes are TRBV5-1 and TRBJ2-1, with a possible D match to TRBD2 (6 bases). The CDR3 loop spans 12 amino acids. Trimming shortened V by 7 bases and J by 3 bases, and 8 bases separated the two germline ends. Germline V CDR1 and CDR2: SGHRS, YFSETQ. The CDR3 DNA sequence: TGCGCCAGCGGGGAGGACTACAATGAGCAGTTCTTC. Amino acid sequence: CASGEDYNEQFF.

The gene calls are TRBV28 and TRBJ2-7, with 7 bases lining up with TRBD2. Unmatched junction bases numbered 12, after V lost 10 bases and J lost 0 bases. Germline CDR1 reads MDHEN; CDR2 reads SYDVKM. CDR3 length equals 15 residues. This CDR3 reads CATTRESSGSYEQYF. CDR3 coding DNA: TGTGCCACCACCCGAGAGTCTAGCGGCTCCTACGAGCAGTACTTC.

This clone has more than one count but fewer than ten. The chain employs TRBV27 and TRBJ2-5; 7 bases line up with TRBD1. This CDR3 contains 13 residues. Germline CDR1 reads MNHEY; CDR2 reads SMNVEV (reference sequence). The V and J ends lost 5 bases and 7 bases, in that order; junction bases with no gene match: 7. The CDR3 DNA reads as TGTGCCAGCAGTCCCGGACAGGCGCGGACCCAGTACTTC. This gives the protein CASSPGQARTQYF.

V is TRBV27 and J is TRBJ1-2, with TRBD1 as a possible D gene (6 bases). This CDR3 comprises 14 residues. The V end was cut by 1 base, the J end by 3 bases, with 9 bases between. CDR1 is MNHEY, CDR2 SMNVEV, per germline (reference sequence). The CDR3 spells CASSLWAGDYGYTF. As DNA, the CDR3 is TGTGCCAGCAGTTTATGGGCAGGGGACTATGGCTACACCTTC.

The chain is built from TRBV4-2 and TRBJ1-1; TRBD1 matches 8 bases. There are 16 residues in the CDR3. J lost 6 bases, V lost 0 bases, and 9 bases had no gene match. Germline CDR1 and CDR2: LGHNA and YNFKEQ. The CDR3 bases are TGTGCCAGCAGCCAAGAGTCAGGGGGCATACCGGCTGAAGCTTTCTTT. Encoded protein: CASSQESGGIPAEAFF.

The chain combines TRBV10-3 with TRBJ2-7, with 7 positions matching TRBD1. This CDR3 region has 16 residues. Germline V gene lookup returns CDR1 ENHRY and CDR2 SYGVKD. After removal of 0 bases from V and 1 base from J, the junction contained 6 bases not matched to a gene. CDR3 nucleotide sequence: TGTGCCATCAGTGAGTCGGCGGCGACAGGGTCCTACGAGCAGTACTTC. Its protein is CAISESAATGSYEQYF.

The CDR3 is CASITSASGELFF. CDR3 nucleotides: TGTGCCAGCATAACTAGCGCTAGCGGGGAGCTGTTTTTT. V and J are TRBV28 and TRBJ2-2; 7 bases line up with TRBD2. This CDR3 spans 13 amino acids. V gave up 7 bases and J gave up 7 bases; unmatched junction bases: 6. Germline CDR1 and CDR2: MDHEN and SYDVKM.

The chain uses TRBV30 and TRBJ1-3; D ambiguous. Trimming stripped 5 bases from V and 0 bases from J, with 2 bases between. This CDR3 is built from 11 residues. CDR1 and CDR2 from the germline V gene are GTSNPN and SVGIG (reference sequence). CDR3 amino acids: CAWHSGNTIYF. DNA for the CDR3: TGTGCCTGGCACTCTGGAAACACCATATATTTT.

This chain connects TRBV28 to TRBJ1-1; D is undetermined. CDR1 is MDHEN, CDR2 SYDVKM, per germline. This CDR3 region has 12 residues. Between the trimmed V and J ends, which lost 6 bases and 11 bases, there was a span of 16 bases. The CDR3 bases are TGTGCCAGCAGCTTCCGTCCCGCCAGGGCTTTCTTT. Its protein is CASSFRPARAFF. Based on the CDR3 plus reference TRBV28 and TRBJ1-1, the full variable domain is DVKVTQSSRYLVKRTGEKVFLECVQDMDHENMFWYRQDPGLGLRLIYFSYDVKMKEKGDIPEGYSVSREKKERFSLILESASTNQTSMYLCASSFRPARAFFGQGTRLTVV.

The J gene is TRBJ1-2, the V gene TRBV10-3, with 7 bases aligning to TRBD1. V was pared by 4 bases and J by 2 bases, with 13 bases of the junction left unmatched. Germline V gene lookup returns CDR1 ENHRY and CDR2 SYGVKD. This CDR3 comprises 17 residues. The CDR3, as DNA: TGTGCCATCAGTGCGGGGACAGCGCCAAGAGAAAACTATGGCTACACCTTC. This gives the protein CAISAGTAPRENYGYTF.

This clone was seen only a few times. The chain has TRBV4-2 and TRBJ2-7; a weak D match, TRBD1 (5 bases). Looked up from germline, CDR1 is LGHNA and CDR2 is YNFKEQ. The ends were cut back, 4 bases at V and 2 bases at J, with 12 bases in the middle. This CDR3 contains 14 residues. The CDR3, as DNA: TGTGCCAGCAGCCTGGGGCAGACAGCCTACGAGCAGTACTTC. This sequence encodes CASSLGQTAYEQYF.

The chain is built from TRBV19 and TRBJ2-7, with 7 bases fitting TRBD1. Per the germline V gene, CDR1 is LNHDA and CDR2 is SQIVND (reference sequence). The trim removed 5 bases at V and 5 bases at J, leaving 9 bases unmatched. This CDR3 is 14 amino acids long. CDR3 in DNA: TGTGCCAGTAGTGAACACAGGGGTCAGAACGAGCAGTACTTC. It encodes CASSEHRGQNEQYF.

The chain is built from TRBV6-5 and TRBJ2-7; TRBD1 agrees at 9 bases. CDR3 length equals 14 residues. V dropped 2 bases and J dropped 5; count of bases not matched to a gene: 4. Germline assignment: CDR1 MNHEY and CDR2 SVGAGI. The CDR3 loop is CASSYGTGTNEQYF. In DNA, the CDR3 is TGTGCCAGCAGTTACGGGACAGGGACTAACGAGCAGTACTTC.

CDR3 in DNA: TGTGCCAGCAGCCTTGCCGGGGACGGGACTTCTGAGCAGTACTTC. This sequence encodes CASSLAGDGTSEQYF. This rearrangement joins TRBV9 to TRBJ2-7; TRBD2 is a possible D gene (6 bases). The CDR3 is 15 amino acids. Trimming stripped 4 bases from V and 7 bases from J, with 21 bases between. Germline V lookup: CDR1 SGDLS, CDR2 YYNGEE.

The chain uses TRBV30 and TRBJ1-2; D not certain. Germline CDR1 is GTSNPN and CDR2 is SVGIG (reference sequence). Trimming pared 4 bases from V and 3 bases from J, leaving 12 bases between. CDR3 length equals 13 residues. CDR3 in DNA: TGTGCCTGGACCCCAGGTCGGCACTATGGCTACACCTTC. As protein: CAWTPGRHYGYTF. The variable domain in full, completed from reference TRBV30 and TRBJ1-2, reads SQTIHQWPATLVQPVGSPLSLECTVEGTSNPNLYWYRQAAGRGLQLLFYSVGIGQISSEVPQNLSASRPQDRQFILSSKKLLLSDSGFYLCAWTPGRHYGYTFGSGTRLTVV.

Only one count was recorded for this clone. The CDR3 reads CASSSSARGSNQPQHF. The CDR3 bases are TGTGCCAGCAGTTCATCGGCCCGGGGGAGCAATCAGCCCCAGCATTTT. The chain has TRBV6-5 and TRBJ1-5, with D possibly matching TRBD1 (5 bases). With 4 bases removed from V and 1 base from J, the gap between germline ends came to 14 bases. Germline V gene lookup returns CDR1 MNHEY and CDR2 SVGAGI. The CDR3 totals 16 residues.

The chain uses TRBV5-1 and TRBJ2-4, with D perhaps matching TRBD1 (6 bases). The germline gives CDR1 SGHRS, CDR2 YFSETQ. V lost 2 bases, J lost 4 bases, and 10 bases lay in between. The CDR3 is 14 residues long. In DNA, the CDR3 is TGCGCCAGCAGCTTCCGACAGGATAAAAACATTCAGTACTTC. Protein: CASSFRQDKNIQYF.

The CDR3 DNA is TGTGCCAGCAGCTTATCGACAGGGAGCTCTGGAAACACCATATATTTT. Protein product: CASSLSTGSSGNTIYF. The chain couples TRBV7-2 to TRBJ1-3; 7 bases fit TRBD1. CDR3 size: 16 residues. V lost 2 bases and J lost 0; bases outside the gene matches: 4. Germline values: CDR1 SGHTA, CDR2 FQGNSA.